The next 15 T cell receptor beta chains were all read from a single sample in a study of T-cell memory formation after mild COVID-19. TCRdb fed the 5' RACE reads into MiXCR, producing one record per CDR3 protein. In the table there are approximately 260,000 distinct CDR3 sequences, 16% of which are singletons. Sequenced input: PBMCs or a T cell subset sorted from them (not recorded which). These receptors came from a man younger than 35 who had mild COVID-19 (a few samples of this study predate the infection). Cell type and time point are not known.

This clonotype was detected a few times. The chain employs TRBV20-1 and TRBJ2-7; perhaps TRBD2 as D (6 bases). The CDR3 is 13 residues long. The V gene lost 1 base and the J gene lost 3 bases, with 10 bases spanning the gap. Germline-derived CDR1 and CDR2 are DFQATT and SNEGSKA (reference sequence). The CDR3 nucleotides are TGCAGTGCTAGAGTGGGGGGATTCTACGAGCAGTACGTC. It encodes CSARVGGFYEQYV.

The J gene is TRBJ2-3, the V gene TRBV9; TRBD1 matches 8 bases. Trimming cost V 0 bases and J 0 bases; bases outside gene matches: 3. This CDR3 has 16 amino acids. Germline CDR1 is SGDLS and CDR2 is YYNGEE. The CDR3 loop is CASSVGTGGSTDTQYF. In nucleotides, the CDR3 is TGTGCCAGCAGCGTAGGAACAGGGGGGAGCACAGATACGCAGTATTTT.

The CDR3 DNA reads as TGCAGTGCCCAAGGGGTGACTAGCGAGCAGTACTTC. Its protein product is CSAQGVTSEQYF. V gene TRBV20-1 combines with J gene TRBJ2-7; tentatively, D is TRBD2 (6 bases). The CDR3 has 12 amino acids. V dropped 6 bases and J dropped 6 bases, with 15 bases sitting between them. CDR1 is DFQATT, CDR2 SNEGSKA, per germline (reference sequence).

This clonotype has more than one count but fewer than ten. In DNA form, the CDR3 reads TGTGCCAGCAGTTACGGAGGTATCCAGGGGAAGCAGCCCCAGCATTTT. Translation: CASSYGGIQGKQPQHF. This chain uses TRBV6-6 with TRBJ1-5; tentatively, D is TRBD1 (6 bases). Germline values: CDR1 MNHNY, CDR2 SVGAGI (reference sequence). Trimming removed 2 bases at V and 7 bases at J, with 18 bases between. The CDR3 extends over 16 amino acids.

The rearrangement links TRBV12-3 or TRBV12-4 to TRBJ2-1; the D is unclear. The CDR3 is made up of 12 amino acids. V lost 4 bases, J lost 7 bases, and 8 bases lay in between. The CDR3 loop is CASSSYRNEQFF. The CDR3 coding sequence is TGTGCCAGCAGTTCTTACCGGAATGAGCAGTTCTTC.

V usage is TRBV6-5 and J usage is TRBJ1-2; D gene unclear. This CDR3 has 12 amino acids. Germline CDR1 and CDR2: MNHEY and SVGAGI. Trimming stripped 6 bases from V and 3 bases from J, with 8 bases between. CDR3 residues: CASRGFDYGYTF. CDR3 DNA: TGTGCCAGCAGAGGGTTTGACTATGGCTACACCTTC.

This clonotype has only a few counts. This chain uses TRBV20-1 with TRBJ2-3; D possibly corresponds to TRBD2 (6 bases). Between the trimmed V and J ends, which lost 6 bases and 2 bases, there was a span of 15 bases. The CDR3 loop spans 14 amino acids. Germline values: CDR1 DFQATT, CDR2 SNEGSKA (reference sequence). Written as DNA, the CDR3 is TGCAGTGCCAGGGCGGGGTCCTCCACAGATACGCAGTATTTT. This encodes CSARAGSSTDTQYF.

This clonotype was seen ten or more times. V gene TRBV5-1 combines with J gene TRBJ2-7; TRBD1 might be the D (5 bases). V dropped 4 bases and J dropped 4 bases, with 18 bases sitting between them. Germline CDR1 is SGHRS and CDR2 is YFSETQ. The CDR3 totals 15 residues. The CDR3 protein is CASSPGAGLVYEQYF. As DNA, the CDR3 is TGCGCCAGCAGCCCTGGGGCAGGGCTTGTGTACGAGCAGTACTTC.

This clonotype was counted a few times. The CDR3 is CASREQGAPLETEAFF. CDR3 DNA sequence: TGCGCCAGCCGGGAGCAGGGGGCCCCCTTGGAGACTGAAGCTTTCTTT. V usage is TRBV5-1 and J usage is TRBJ1-1; 8 nucleotides align to TRBD1. In germline, CDR1 is SGHRS, CDR2 YFSETQ. J gave up 5 bases and V 7 bases, and 16 bases lay outside the gene matches. The CDR3 runs to 16 residues.

The rearrangement links TRBV12-3 or TRBV12-4 to TRBJ2-7; D not resolved. The length of the CDR3 is 13 residues. Trimming took 5 bases from V and 7 from J, leaving 15 bases between them. The CDR3, as DNA: TGTGCCAGCAGTGTCTCACGGGCTACGGAGCAGTACTTC. Its protein product is CASSVSRATEQYF.

V and J are TRBV3-1 and TRBJ2-2; tentative D call: TRBD1 (5 bases). The germline V and J ends were trimmed by 4 bases and 1 base, with 7 bases remaining between them. The CDR3 has 14 residues. From germline, CDR1 is LGHDT and CDR2 YNNKEL (reference sequence). The CDR3 region is CASSRDRNTGELFF. The CDR3 DNA reads TGTGCCAGCAGCCGCGACAGGAACACCGGGGAGCTGTTTTTT.

The chain links TRBV12-3 or TRBV12-4 to TRBJ2-4; no clear D gene. The V and J ends lost 8 bases and 1 base respectively, with 6 bases between them. CDR3 length: 12 amino acids. CDR3 region: CASSAAKNIQYF. The CDR3 bases are TGTGCCAGCTCTGCGGCCAAAAACATTCAGTACTTC.

The chain joins TRBV7-9 to TRBJ2-5, with 8 positions matching TRBD2. This CDR3 spans 18 amino acids. Germline values: CDR1 SEHNR, CDR2 FQNEAQ (reference sequence). Trimming cost V 5 bases and J 4 bases; bases outside gene matches: 18. The CDR3 DNA reads as TGTGCCAGCAGCACCTCGGGGGGGGCCGGACGACACGCAGAGACCCAGTACTTC. It is translated as CASSTSGGAGRHAETQYF.

This clonotype was detected only a few times. V is TRBV5-1 and J is TRBJ2-3, with D perhaps TRBD1 (5 bases). Trimming removed 1 base from V and 5 bases from J, with 8 bases in between. CDR1 is SGHRS, CDR2 YFSETQ, per germline. The CDR3 length is 13 residues. CDR3 loop: CASSLMGQDTQYF. The CDR3 DNA follows: TGCGCCAGCAGCTTGATGGGGCAAGATACGCAGTATTTT.

This clonotype occurred a few times. The chain uses TRBV29-1 and TRBJ2-7, with 9 bases fitting TRBD1. The germline CDR1 and CDR2 sequences are SQVTM and ANQGSEA. The trim removed 7 bases at V and 3 bases at J, leaving 10 bases unmatched. The CDR3 runs to 14 residues. CDR3 residues: CSAREGTGRYEQYF. The CDR3 DNA sequence: TGCAGCGCCCGAGAGGGGACAGGGCGCTACGAGCAGTACTTC.